Presented here are 20 T cell receptor beta chains from one specimen sequenced in a study of T cell responses to AZD1222 COVID-19 vaccine. Data came from immunoSEQ multiplex PCR; TCRdb stores just in-frame clones and leaves some out. The table shows some 200,000 clones, with just over 90% occurring only once. The source material was peripheral blood, sampled on day 0 of AZD1222 vaccination. These receptors all come from an adult in good health.

The CDR3 nucleotides are TGTGCCAGCAACCCTCATGGCACAGATACGCAGTATTTT. The encoded protein is CASNPHGTDTQYF. The chain employs TRBV6-2 or TRBV6-3 and TRBJ2-3; D gene unclear. The CDR3 totals 13 residues. Germline CDR1 reads MNHEY; CDR2 reads SVGEGT. Trimming removed 7 bases from V and 1 base from J, with 9 bases in between.

The V call is TRBV9, the J call TRBJ2-1, with TRBD2 identical over 8 bases. CDR3 size: 15 residues. Germline values: CDR1 SGDLS, CDR2 YYNGEE. V was pared by 0 bases and J by 9 bases, with 8 bases of the junction left unmatched. This CDR3 reads CASSVGAGVAGEQFF. In DNA, the CDR3 is TGTGCCAGCAGCGTAGGAGCGGGGGTTGCCGGTGAGCAGTTCTTC.

The V and J genes are TRBV7-6 and TRBJ2-7; 11 nucleotides align to TRBD2. The length of the CDR3 is 15 residues. J was trimmed by 2 bases and V by 5 bases; bases with no gene match: 5. CDR1 is SGHVS and CDR2 is FNYEAQ in the germline V gene. CDR3 DNA: TGTGCCAGCAGCCTTAGCGGGGGGGCCCCCTACGAGCAGTACTTC. It translates to CASSLSGGAPYEQYF.

The rearrangement links TRBV7-8 to TRBJ1-2; the D gene is possibly TRBD1 (5 bases). The V end was cut by 1 base, the J end by 0 bases, with 18 bases between. Germline V gene data show CDR1 as SGHVS and CDR2 as FQNEAQ. The CDR3 totals 18 residues. The CDR3 coding sequence is TGTGCCAGCAGCTTAGTTTGGGTAGGGGAGAGCACTAACTATGGCTACACCTTC. It encodes CASSLVWVGESTNYGYTF.

The chain has TRBV7-8 and TRBJ2-7; 9 bases match TRBD2. The CDR3 runs to 17 residues. From germline, CDR1 is SGHVS and CDR2 FQNEAQ. After removal of 0 bases from V and 2 bases from J, the junction contained 8 bases not matched to a gene. The DNA of the CDR3 is TGTGCCAGCAGCTTAGCTACCTCTAGCGGGGCCACCTACGAGCAGTACTTC. It encodes CASSLATSSGATYEQYF.

In DNA form, the CDR3 reads TGTGCCAGCAGCTTAGGAGGCCAGGCTAATTCACCCCTCCACTTT. Amino acids: CASSLGGQANSPLHF. The V and J genes are TRBV13 and TRBJ1-6, with no clear D. The CDR3 has 15 amino acids. Germline V gene data show CDR1 as PRHDT and CDR2 as FYEKMQ (reference sequence). Deletions cut 0 bases from V and 6 bases from J, with 9 bases between.

The V gene is TRBV28, the J gene TRBJ1-5; 8 bases fit TRBD1. Germline V gives CDR1 MDHEN, CDR2 SYDVKM. V trimming: 6 bases; J trimming: 4 bases; junction bases outside the gene matches: 8. This CDR3 contains 15 residues. CDR3 sequence (DNA): TGTGCCAGCAGACGCCCGACAGGGGAGAATCAGCCCCAGCATTTT. Protein sequence: CASRRPTGENQPQHF.

The CDR3, as DNA: TGTGCCAGTAGTACCCTAGCGGGATTCTCCTACGAGCAGTACTTC. Translating it yields CASSTLAGFSYEQYF. V and J are TRBV19 and TRBJ2-7; 9 nucleotides match TRBD2. Germline assignment: CDR1 LNHDA and CDR2 SQIVND (reference sequence). The V gene end was trimmed by 4 bases and the J gene end by 0 bases; junction bases not matched to a gene: 4. The CDR3 consists of 15 residues.

CDR3 loop: CASSPAGERYNEQFF. The CDR3 DNA sequence: TGTGCCAGCAGCCCAGCGGGAGAACGGTACAATGAGCAGTTCTTC. The chain carries TRBV11-3 and TRBJ2-1, with 8 bases aligning to TRBD2. Germline CDR1 is SGHNT and CDR2 is YENEEA. The CDR3 loop spans 15 amino acids. V shed 5 bases, J shed 4 bases, and the junction held 7 bases outside the gene matches.

This sequence joins TRBV27 and TRBJ2-2, with a tentative D call TRBD1 (5 bases). The CDR3 is 15 residues long. V lost 3 bases, J lost 3 bases, and 11 bases lay in between. CDR1 is MNHEY and CDR2 is SMNVEV in the germline V gene (reference sequence). The CDR3 protein is CASSFSTRDTGELFF. Here the CDR3 DNA reads TGTGCCAGCAGTTTTTCGACCAGGGACACCGGGGAGCTGTTTTTT.

To note about this clone: The sample has other DNA sequences that encode this CDR3 too. This chain joins TRBV9 and TRBJ2-2; D call uncertain. V lost 3 bases, J lost 4 bases, and 1 base lay in between. The CDR3 has 11 residues. Germline V gene data show CDR1 as SGDLS and CDR2 as YYNGEE. Here the CDR3 reads CASSGTGELFF. The CDR3 coding sequence is TGTGCCAGCAGCGGCACCGGGGAGCTGTTTTTT.

The chain has TRBV27 and TRBJ2-7, with TRBD2 matching over 7 bases. Germline V gives CDR1 MNHEY, CDR2 SMNVEV (reference sequence). This CDR3 region has 15 residues. J gave up 2 bases and V 0 bases, and 4 bases lay outside the gene matches. The CDR3 nucleotides read TGTGCCAGCAGTTTATCCGGGGGGAACGCCTACGAGCAGTACTTC. Translation: CASSLSGGNAYEQYF.

The CDR3 loop is CATSRVLAGGPDTQYF. CDR3 in DNA: TGTGCCACCAGCAGAGTTCTAGCGGGGGGGCCAGATACGCAGTATTTT. The V call is TRBV15, the J call TRBJ2-3; 12 bases fit TRBD2. Germline trimming cut 1 base from V and 4 bases from J; bases unmatched to any gene: 3. This CDR3 comprises 16 residues. The germline V gene has CDR1 LNHNV and CDR2 YYDKDF (reference sequence).

This clone was found once. The rearrangement uses TRBV28 and TRBJ2-2, with 8 bases that match TRBD2. Losses at the gene ends were 6 bases for V and 1 base for J; bases not matched to a gene: 7. The CDR3 loop spans 16 amino acids. CDR1 MDHEN and CDR2 SYDVKM come from the germline V gene. The CDR3 DNA follows: TGTGCCAGCAGGGAGTGGAGCGGGGGGAACACCGGGGAGCTGTTTTTT. Amino acid sequence: CASREWSGGNTGELFF.

V and J are TRBV7-2 and TRBJ2-3, with D hard to call. This CDR3 region has 15 residues. The V end lost 1 base, the J end lost 0 bases, and 8 bases lay between the germline ends. Germline CDR1 SGHTA, CDR2 FQGNSA. This CDR3 reads CASSLDSKSTDTQYF. CDR3 nucleotides: TGTGCCAGCAGCTTAGACAGTAAGAGCACAGATACGCAGTATTTT.

This rearrangement joins TRBV5-1 to TRBJ1-1; TRBD1 might be the D (5 bases). Trimming stripped 4 bases from V and 4 bases from J, with 17 bases between. The CDR3 loop spans 15 amino acids. CDR1 SGHRS and CDR2 YFSETQ come from the germline V gene. This CDR3 reads CASSPRDPEGTEAFF. CDR3 DNA sequence: TGCGCCAGCAGCCCCCGGGACCCCGAGGGCACTGAAGCTTTCTTT.

As concerns this clone: This sample includes further DNA sequences coding for the same CDR3. The chain links TRBV11-2 to TRBJ2-3; D might be TRBD2 (5 bases). Germline V gene lookup returns CDR1 SGHAT and CDR2 FQNNGV. The V gene lost 0 bases and the J gene lost 0 bases, with 7 bases spanning the gap. The CDR3 has 15 residues. Here the CDR3 DNA reads TGTGCCAGCAGCTTAGACCGGGGTAGCACAGATACGCAGTATTTT. Translation: CASSLDRGSTDTQYF.

The chain carries TRBV5-1 and TRBJ2-1; either TRBD1 or TRBD2 may fit D (5 bases each). This CDR3 contains 14 residues. CDR1 is SGHRS and CDR2 is YFSETQ in the germline V gene. V dropped 0 bases and J dropped 6 bases, with 10 bases sitting between them. CDR3 in DNA: TGCGCCAGCAGCTTGGAGTATGGGGGCAATGAGCAGTTCTTC. Protein product: CASSLEYGGNEQFF.

Comments on this clone: The same CDR3 also results from other DNA sequences found in this sample. This rearrangement joins TRBV9 to TRBJ1-2; a possible D gene is TRBD1 (5 bases). V was pared by 0 bases and J by 2 bases, with 5 bases between. Germline-derived CDR1 and CDR2 are SGDLS and YYNGEE. The CDR3 consists of 13 residues. This CDR3 is CASSVDRNYGYTF. CDR3 bases: TGTGCCAGCAGCGTAGACAGGAACTATGGCTACACCTTC.

The chain employs TRBV2 and TRBJ1-5; 7 bases agree with TRBD1. CDR1 SNHLY and CDR2 FYNNEI come from the germline V gene. Germline trimming cut 6 bases from V and 3 bases from J; bases unmatched to any gene: 8. The CDR3 spans 15 residues. CDR3 bases: TGTGCCAGCAGGAGGGACAGCCAAATCAATCAGCCCCAGCATTTT. This codes for CASRRDSQINQPQHF.